Below, one TCR beta chain is given with its context. The CDR3 runs 15 residues. CDR1 SGHVS and CDR2 FNYEAQ come from the germline V gene. Trimming removed 6 bases at V and 2 bases at J, with 16 bases between. The entry originates in a study of blood T cell repertoires in COVID-19. Study background: Samples of COVID-19 (acute and convalescent) were obtained from the United States, Italy and Spain. PBMCs, B-cell-depleted T cells, or T cells were the source of the cDNA or gDNA that made up the material.

Authors' processing steps: Estimation of nucleated cell counts was performed using reference gene primer amplification. Data came from immunoSEQ multiplex PCR; TCRdb stores just in-frame clones and leaves some out. The V and J calls and clone size are taken from that table; D and trimming were inferred from the DNA. The table includes 400,000 or so clones, roughly 90% detected once. Patients at the Seattle site were enrolled during active infection and followed longitudinally. The sample taken for sequencing was peripheral blood. This sequence originates from a man between 18 and 35 years old with COVID-19, enrolled during active disease. The chain links TRBV7-6 to TRBJ1-1, with D possibly matching TRBD1 (5 bases). CDR3 protein: CASSSTGHLNTEAFF. CDR3 in DNA: TGTGCCAGCAGTTCGACCGGACACCTTAACACTGAAGCTTTCTTT.